The clone carrying this TCR beta chain is a singleton in its sample. The data stem from a study of blood T cells in healthy people across ages. Germline assignment: CDR1 DFQATT and CDR2 SNEGSKA (reference sequence). V lost 0 bases, J lost 1 base, and 3 bases stayed unmatched. CDR3 length: 16 amino acids. For the second PCR, which ran for about 6 to 11 cycles, a sample-barcoded 5' primer and a J-beta primer mix were used. In TCRdb, the 5' RACE reads were re-called with MiXCR into one record per CDR3 protein. The sample holds about 1.4 million distinct CDR3 sequences, approximately 63% seen once. The clonotype originates from a man aged 18 to 29 in good health. J is TRBJ2-3 and V is TRBV20-1; the match to TRBD2 covers 11 bases. Sequenced: blood. The CDR3 protein is CSARDSLAGGTDTQYF. The CDR3 DNA is TGCAGTGCTAGAGATTCACTAGCGGGGGGCACAGATACGCAGTATTTT.